The subject of this entry is one T cell receptor (beta chain). Its antigen is unknown. Base qualities are not at hand, and no much larger clone is one base apart. In the same sample, other DNA sequences code for this CDR3. Using the deep immunoSEQ assay, TCR CDR3 regions were amplified from genomic DNA by multiplex PCR. Genomic DNA extracted from each cell subset was distributed evenly over all wells of several immunoSEQ 96-well plates, and each plate served as one replicate. For sorted subsets, approximately 200 ng of genomic DNA, equivalent to around 29,000 T cell genomes, went into each replicate PCR. Purified libraries were quantified with a Qubit 3.0 fluorometer, sized on a Bioanalyzer 2100, and re-quantified with the KAPA Library Quantification kit. A separate single-read 150-cycle Illumina NextSeq 550 flow cell was used to sequence each immunoSEQ 96-well plate. The published analysis was carried out like this. The immunoSEQ output contained only junctional sequences without quality scores, so filtering could not match that applied to full-length reads. To assign V/J genes and CDR3, sequences were annotated using PyIR, a Python wrapper for IgBLAST v1.9, with IMGT germline references. Reads were filtered out if the reads had weak V/J assignments (E-value above 1e-6), no CDR3, stop codons, out-of-frame junctions, or ambiguous translated residues. V3J clonotypes were defined by identical inferred V gene, J gene, and CDR3 amino acid sequence. Percentage overlap between repertoires was calculated by dividing the number of shared unique clonotypes by the size of the smaller repertoire. RTK rarefaction, the Chao1 estimator, and Recon v2.1 estimates of unobserved clonotypes were used to assess repertoire richness. OLGA was used to compute generation probabilities for all TCRbeta clonotypes that the gDNA method yielded from a handful of donors. The clones in this table, taken by TCRdb from immuneACCESS, are in-frame only. Not every clone is retained; where verified, under half of the shortfall comes from an unresolved V gene, and the cause of the rest is unknown. V and J calls and clone size are as listed in that table; D and trimming were resolved from the DNA. The sample profile shows around 1,900,000 clones; 93% of them were found once. The ten largest clonotypes hold around 1.7% of the sample.

This record belongs to a study of shared clonotypes between healthy human individuals (dated by TCRdb to 2018 to 2021). Describing the broader study: A few men and a couple of women, aged 18 to 49 years, made up the cohort. Per donor, three plates each were used for CD4 naive and CD4 memory, two for CD8 naive, and one for CD8 memory. To estimate repertoire size and how much clonotypes are shared between individuals, the study performed deep sequencing of blood TCR repertoires from roughly five healthy adults. To increase sequencing depth and limit assay-specific biases, different laboratories used diverse techniques to prepare libraries and sequence TCR repertoires. Leukapheresis yielded between about 0.94 and 10 billion PBMCs per donor. Points the paper makes about the study in general: Across several donors, around 5% of naive CD4, roughly 3.3% of naive CD8, about 2% of memory CD4, and 0.4% of memory CD8 clonotypes were shared. Based on pairwise subsampling, the degree of clonotype sharing among donors was expected to be affected by sequencing depth. Clonotypes shared by all four sorted-subset donors showed higher generation probabilities than non-shared clonotypes. The genetic and exposure-history diversity represented was limited by the small number of donors. Rarefaction of sorted-subset datasets indicated incomplete sequencing despite the large sequencing depth. Sampling was limited to blood, and TCR repertoires in tissue likely differ from TCR repertoires in blood. Larger estimated clonotype richness was generally found for naive subsets than for memory subsets.

CD8 naive samples consisted of CD45RO-negative cells that were positively selected for CCR7, yielding a CD45RA+CCR7+ population without TemRA cells. Donors were healthy HIV-negative adults with no recently reported acute infections or vaccinations. Only Caucasian adults living in Nashville, Tennessee, USA were represented among the donors. Blood was collected by leukapheresis, and PBMCs were isolated by Ficoll-Histopaque density gradient centrifugation and then cryopreserved in liquid nitrogen vapor phase. Analytical flow cytometry was used to check the purity and quantity of each magnetically sorted T cell population. Each sorted fraction had its genomic DNA isolated and then quantified by UV absorbance on a Nanodrop 2000c. V loses 3 bases of germline sequence and J loses 10 bases, and the interval between the two ends is 7 bases. The CDR3 covers 11 residues, taking in both the cysteine and the phenylalanine. The kept DNA is CDR3 alone, 33 bases in frame from the first base. CDR1 is given as SGHAT and CDR2 as FQNNGV, both from the germline V gene.

Recombination joined TRBV11-2 with TRBJ2-1; no D gene can be assigned with confidence. Specimen: naive CD8+ T cells from PBMCs. This specimen's cell subset or site label, interpreted: CD45RA+CCR7+. This clonotype was sampled from a man aged 18 to 30 in good health. Some clones in this sample may be carry-over from other donors' samples. The CDR3 is CASSLGAEQFF. The DNA sequence is as follows: TGTGCCAGCAGCTTGGGCGCGGAGCAGTTCTTC.